This is a list of T cell receptor beta chains from one sample in a study of T cell clonotyping in hematopoietic cell transplantation. Profiled with immunoSEQ multiplex PCR; TCRdb holds only in-frame clones, not every one. This table holds under 45,000 clones, approximately 88% found once. The material sequenced was peripheral blood mononuclear cells. These receptors originate from a woman aged 40-49 years in good health. Some clones in this sample may be carry-over from other donors' samples. Both conserved end residues are part of each CDR3. The order of the fields is V gene, D gene, clone size, J gene, CDR3 protein, CDR3 DNA. A D gene is named only where the DNA matches it firmly. Not every row has a clone size; where given, it reads once, few, many or a size class.

v_gene: TRBV28; d_gene: .; abundance: few; j_gene: TRBJ1-2; CDR3aa: CASRTTANYGYTF; CDR3nt: TGTGCCAGCAGAACGACGGCTAACTATGGCTACACCTTC
v_gene: TRBV4-1; d_gene: TRBD2; abundance: .; j_gene: TRBJ2-3; CDR3aa: CASSQDPSGRGTDTQYF; CDR3nt: TGCGCCAGCAGCCAAGATCCGAGCGGGAGGGGGACAGATACGCAGTATTTT
v_gene: TRBV9; d_gene: .; abundance: .; j_gene: TRBJ2-1; CDR3aa: CASSPSDVGLVNEQFF; CDR3nt: TGTGCCAGCAGCCCATCGGACGTAGGGTTGGTTAACGAGCAGTTCTTC
v_gene: TRBV6-4; d_gene: .; abundance: few; j_gene: TRBJ2-7; CDR3aa: CASTTVGYEQYF; CDR3nt: TGTGCCAGCACTACAGTTGGATACGAGCAGTACTTC
v_gene: TRBV6-6; d_gene: .; abundance: .; j_gene: TRBJ1-2; CDR3aa: CASRDRDGLLRGYTF; CDR3nt: TGTGCCAGCAGGGACCGGGACGGTCTTCTTAGGGGCTACACCTTC
v_gene: TRBV4-1; d_gene: TRBD2; abundance: .; j_gene: TRBJ2-5; CDR3aa: CASSQDAGLAGSETQYF; CDR3nt: TGCGCCAGCAGCCAAGACGCGGGACTAGCGGGTTCAGAGACCCAGTACTTC
v_gene: TRBV5-6; d_gene: .; abundance: .; j_gene: TRBJ1-1; CDR3aa: CASSLESQDTEAFF; CDR3nt: TGTGCCAGCAGCTTGGAATCGCAGGACACTGAAGCTTTCTTT
v_gene: TRBV11-2; d_gene: .; abundance: .; j_gene: TRBJ2-7; CDR3aa: CASSFDISYEQYF; CDR3nt: TGTGCCAGCAGCTTCGACATATCCTACGAGCAGTACTTC
v_gene: TRBV2; d_gene: .; abundance: .; j_gene: TRBJ2-7; CDR3aa: CASTVATGTEQYF; CDR3nt: TGTGCCAGCACCGTTGCAACAGGGACCGAGCAGTACTTC
v_gene: TRBV29-1; d_gene: .; abundance: .; j_gene: TRBJ2-7; CDR3aa: CSSGHLSGEQYF; CDR3nt: TGCAGCTCCGGGCACCTTTCGGGCGAGCAGTACTTC
v_gene: TRBV28; d_gene: TRBD1; abundance: once; j_gene: TRBJ1-4; CDR3aa: CASSLTHLQGDDEKLFF; CDR3nt: TGTGCCAGCAGTTTAACACACCTTCAGGGGGACGATGAAAAACTGTTTTTT
v_gene: TRBV28; d_gene: .; abundance: .; j_gene: TRBJ1-2; CDR3aa: CASAYGGFTYGYTF; CDR3nt: TGTGCCAGCGCGTATGGGGGGTTTACCTATGGCTACACCTTC
v_gene: TRBV19; d_gene: .; abundance: .; j_gene: TRBJ1-2; CDR3aa: CASSIRPTGNYGYTF; CDR3nt: TGTGCCAGTAGTATTCGCCCTACGGGTAACTATGGCTACACCTTC
v_gene: TRBV30; d_gene: TRBD2; abundance: few; j_gene: TRBJ2-7; CDR3aa: CAWSRGLADREQYF; CDR3nt: TGTGCCTGGAGTAGGGGACTAGCCGATCGCGAGCAGTACTTC
v_gene: TRBV28; d_gene: .; abundance: .; j_gene: TRBJ1-2; CDR3aa: CASRSPTGSGEGYTF; CDR3nt: TGTGCCAGCAGGTCGCCGACGGGATCAGGGGAGGGCTACACCTTC
v_gene: TRBV5-1; d_gene: TRBD2; abundance: .; j_gene: TRBJ2-7; CDR3aa: CASSQGLAGEPLLYEQYF; CDR3nt: TGCGCCAGCAGCCAAGGACTAGCGGGAGAGCCCCTTCTATACGAGCAGTACTTC
v_gene: TRBV30; d_gene: .; abundance: .; j_gene: TRBJ1-1; CDR3aa: CAWSVLRGTEAFF; CDR3nt: TGTGCCTGGAGTGTACTTCGGGGCACTGAAGCTTTCTTT
v_gene: TRBV28; d_gene: .; abundance: .; j_gene: TRBJ2-7; CDR3aa: CASKTERFDEQYF; CDR3nt: TGTGCCAGCAAAACTGAGCGTTTCGACGAGCAGTACTTC
v_gene: TRBV15; d_gene: .; abundance: .; j_gene: TRBJ2-2; CDR3aa: CATSRVGNTGELFF; CDR3nt: TGTGCCACCAGCAGAGTCGGGAACACCGGGGAGCTGTTTTTT
v_gene: TRBV7-2; d_gene: TRBD2; abundance: .; j_gene: TRBJ2-1; CDR3aa: CASSPPGLAGGHLEQFF; CDR3nt: TGTGCCAGCAGCCCACCGGGACTAGCGGGAGGTCACCTTGAGCAGTTCTTC
v_gene: TRBV7-7; d_gene: .; abundance: .; j_gene: TRBJ2-7; CDR3aa: CASSSSAGAEQYF; CDR3nt: TGTGCTAGCAGCTCCTCCGCAGGGGCCGAGCAGTACTTC
v_gene: TRBV28; d_gene: .; abundance: .; j_gene: TRBJ2-7; CDR3aa: CASLGGNGAEEQYF; CDR3nt: TGTGCCAGCTTGGGCGGGAATGGGGCAGAAGAGCAGTACTTC
v_gene: TRBV5-8; d_gene: .; abundance: .; j_gene: TRBJ2-6; CDR3aa: CASMSGHLSSGANVLTF; CDR3nt: TGTGCCAGCATGTCGGGACATCTAAGCTCTGGGGCCAACGTCCTGACTTTC
v_gene: TRBV19; d_gene: TRBD1; abundance: .; j_gene: TRBJ2-5; CDR3aa: CASTRLAGTGNQETQYF; CDR3nt: TGTGCCAGTACCCGTCTCGCCGGGACAGGGAACCAAGAGACCCAGTACTTC
v_gene: TRBV6-1; d_gene: .; abundance: .; j_gene: TRBJ1-2; CDR3aa: CASSKRRTANYGYTF; CDR3nt: TGTGCCAGCAGTAAACGACGGACAGCCAACTATGGCTACACCTTC
v_gene: TRBV7-2; d_gene: .; abundance: once; j_gene: TRBJ2-3; CDR3aa: CASSLVGGGGTDTQYF; CDR3nt: TGTGCCAGCAGCTTAGTCGGAGGGGGTGGGACAGATACGCAGTATTTT
v_gene: TRBV2; d_gene: .; abundance: .; j_gene: TRBJ2-7; CDR3aa: CASSVDTTVSYEQYF; CDR3nt: TGTGCCAGCAGTGTGGATACAACTGTATCCTACGAGCAGTACTTC
v_gene: TRBV10-1; d_gene: TRBD2; abundance: .; j_gene: TRBJ2-7; CDR3aa: CASSKGTSGAPVSYEQYF; CDR3nt: TGCGCCAGCAGTAAAGGAACTAGCGGGGCGCCCGTCTCCTACGAGCAGTACTTC
v_gene: TRBV7-2; d_gene: .; abundance: .; j_gene: TRBJ2-7; CDR3aa: CASSQSSVSSYEQYF; CDR3nt: TGTGCCAGCAGCCAATCTAGCGTTTCGAGCTACGAGCAGTACTTC
v_gene: TRBV11-2; d_gene: .; abundance: .; j_gene: TRBJ2-2; CDR3aa: CASSLDLEAGELFF; CDR3nt: TGTGCCAGCAGCCTAGATCTGGAAGCCGGGGAGCTGTTTTTT
v_gene: TRBV29-1; d_gene: .; abundance: .; j_gene: TRBJ1-2; CDR3aa: CSVGKEDGYTF; CDR3nt: TGCAGCGTGGGTAAGGAGGATGGCTACACCTTC
v_gene: TRBV4-1; d_gene: .; abundance: .; j_gene: TRBJ1-2; CDR3aa: CASSQGVINYGYTF; CDR3nt: TGCGCCAGCAGCCAAGGGGTAATTAACTATGGCTACACCTTC
v_gene: TRBV5-1; d_gene: TRBD2; abundance: .; j_gene: TRBJ2-1; CDR3aa: CASRGLAGGNEQFF; CDR3nt: TGCGCCAGCAGAGGGCTAGCGGGAGGAAATGAGCAGTTCTTC
v_gene: TRBV19; d_gene: TRBD1; abundance: .; j_gene: TRBJ2-7; CDR3aa: CASSLGGTAYEQYF; CDR3nt: TGTGCCAGTAGTTTGGGTGGGACAGCCTACGAGCAGTACTTC
v_gene: TRBV5-1; d_gene: .; abundance: .; j_gene: TRBJ2-7; CDR3aa: CASSSPTRSNYEQYF; CDR3nt: TGCGCCAGCAGCTCACCCACGAGGAGTAACTACGAGCAGTACTTC
v_gene: TRBV13; d_gene: TRBD2; abundance: .; j_gene: TRBJ2-5; CDR3aa: CASSSSGTSGTETQYF; CDR3nt: TGTGCCAGCAGCTCCTCCGGGACTAGCGGGACCGAGACCCAGTACTTC
v_gene: TRBV5-1; d_gene: TRBD1; abundance: .; j_gene: TRBJ1-2; CDR3aa: CASSLDGGTARGYTF; CDR3nt: TGCGCCAGCAGCCTTGACGGAGGGACAGCCCGAGGCTACACCTTC
v_gene: TRBV11-3; d_gene: .; abundance: .; j_gene: TRBJ1-1; CDR3aa: CASSRSANTEAFF; CDR3nt: TGTGCCAGCAGCAGATCAGCGAACACTGAAGCTTTCTTT
v_gene: TRBV4-1; d_gene: .; abundance: .; j_gene: TRBJ2-3; CDR3aa: CASSQDDSADTQYF; CDR3nt: TGCGCCAGCAGCCAAGACGATTCCGCGGATACGCAGTATTTT
v_gene: TRBV19; d_gene: .; abundance: .; j_gene: TRBJ2-2; CDR3aa: CASSIDGSRGDTGELFF; CDR3nt: TGTGCCAGTAGTATAGATGGGTCCAGGGGAGACACCGGGGAGCTGTTTTTT
v_gene: TRBV7-2; d_gene: TRBD2; abundance: .; j_gene: TRBJ2-1; CDR3aa: CASSLREGPYNEQFF; CDR3nt: TGTGCCAGCAGCTTACGGGAGGGCCCCTACAATGAGCAGTTCTTC
v_gene: TRBV27; d_gene: .; abundance: .; j_gene: TRBJ1-1; CDR3aa: CASSFRGPDTEAFF; CDR3nt: TGTGCCAGCAGTTTCAGGGGACCGGACACTGAAGCTTTCTTT
v_gene: TRBV30; d_gene: .; abundance: few; j_gene: TRBJ2-5; CDR3aa: CAYRGQETQYF; CDR3nt: TGTGCCTACCGGGGACAAGAGACCCAGTACTTC
v_gene: TRBV2; d_gene: TRBD2; abundance: .; j_gene: TRBJ2-3; CDR3aa: CASSEALAGDPTDTQYF; CDR3nt: TGTGCCAGCAGTGAAGCACTAGCGGGAGATCCTACAGATACGCAGTATTTT
v_gene: TRBV2; d_gene: TRBD1; abundance: few; j_gene: TRBJ1-5; CDR3aa: CASSWDRGHQPQHF; CDR3nt: TGTGCCAGCAGCTGGGACAGGGGGCATCAGCCCCAGCATTTT
v_gene: TRBV6-1; d_gene: .; abundance: .; j_gene: TRBJ1-2; CDR3aa: CASRSGEAYGYTF; CDR3nt: TGTGCCAGCAGGTCAGGGGAAGCCTATGGCTACACCTTC
v_gene: TRBV7-3; d_gene: TRBD1; abundance: .; j_gene: TRBJ1-2; CDR3aa: CASSLGGQGNGYTF; CDR3nt: TGTGCCAGCAGCTTAGGGGGACAGGGGAATGGCTACACCTTC
v_gene: TRBV7-8; d_gene: .; abundance: .; j_gene: TRBJ2-7; CDR3aa: CASSISIAVYEQYF; CDR3nt: TGTGCCAGCAGCATCTCCATAGCGGTGTACGAGCAGTACTTC
v_gene: TRBV30; d_gene: .; abundance: .; j_gene: TRBJ2-7; CDR3aa: CAWSVDLAYEQYF; CDR3nt: TGTGCCTGGAGTGTAGACCTTGCCTACGAGCAGTACTTC
v_gene: TRBV7-3; d_gene: .; abundance: .; j_gene: TRBJ2-2; CDR3aa: CASSLEGDSGELFF; CDR3nt: TGTGCCAGCAGCTTAGAGGGGGACTCCGGGGAGCTGTTTTTT
v_gene: TRBV7-2; d_gene: .; abundance: .; j_gene: TRBJ1-4; CDR3aa: CASSLGTDSFLFF; CDR3nt: TGTGCCAGCAGCTTAGGGACAGACTCTTTCCTGTTTTTT
v_gene: TRBV7-2; d_gene: TRBD2; abundance: .; j_gene: TRBJ2-5; CDR3aa: CASTIDASGETQYF; CDR3nt: TGTGCCAGCACCATAGACGCTAGCGGGGAGACCCAGTACTTC
v_gene: TRBV9; d_gene: TRBD2; abundance: .; j_gene: TRBJ2-7; CDR3aa: CASSVGGASGNLEQYF; CDR3nt: TGTGCCAGCAGCGTAGGGGGGGCTAGCGGGAATCTCGAGCAGTACTTC
v_gene: TRBV6-1; d_gene: .; abundance: .; j_gene: TRBJ2-5; CDR3aa: CASSRTGEETQYF; CDR3nt: TGTGCCAGCTCCCGAACAGGTGAAGAGACCCAGTACTTC
v_gene: TRBV19; d_gene: TRBD1; abundance: .; j_gene: TRBJ1-5; CDR3aa: CASSSDRTYSNQPQHF; CDR3nt: TGTGCCAGTAGTTCGGACAGGACCTATAGCAATCAGCCCCAGCATTTT
v_gene: TRBV4-2; d_gene: .; abundance: .; j_gene: TRBJ2-7; CDR3aa: CASSQDARGEQYF; CDR3nt: TGTGCCAGCAGCCAAGACGCTCGGGGGGAGCAGTACTTC
v_gene: TRBV28; d_gene: .; abundance: .; j_gene: TRBJ1-5; CDR3aa: CASSLYGSNQPQHF; CDR3nt: TGTGCCAGCAGTTTATACGGGAGCAATCAGCCCCAGCATTTT
v_gene: TRBV5-6; d_gene: .; abundance: .; j_gene: TRBJ1-5; CDR3aa: CASSFRNQPQHF; CDR3nt: TGTGCCAGCAGCTTCCGCAATCAGCCCCAGCATTTT
v_gene: TRBV14; d_gene: TRBD2; abundance: .; j_gene: TRBJ2-1; CDR3aa: CASSLSGRNYNEQFF; CDR3nt: TGTGCCAGCAGCCTTAGCGGGAGGAACTACAATGAGCAGTTCTTC
v_gene: TRBV6-5; d_gene: .; abundance: .; j_gene: TRBJ2-7; CDR3aa: CASSYSGGLSSYEQYF; CDR3nt: TGTGCCAGCAGTTACTCTGGGGGGCTAAGCTCCTACGAGCAGTACTTC